The present entry profiles one T cell receptor (beta chain) with its context. The target antigen is unknown. Trimming removed 3 bases at V and 1 base at J, with 9 bases between. CDR1 and CDR2 (germline): MDHEN, SYDVKM. This CDR3 has 14 amino acids. It was RNA transcripts that yielded the amplified TCR beta CDR3 regions. HTBI primers were employed in a first-round RT-PCR of the TCR CDR3. TCRdb used MiXCR to reprocess the multiplex PCR reads, holding one entry per CDR3 protein. This table holds a few hundred thousand distinct CDR3 sequences, less than 25% found once. Among the patients, aged 18 to 65, hyperthyroidism was newly diagnosed and had lasted under 2 months. The sample is drawn from a study of T cells in Graves' hyperthyroidism and ophthalmopathy. Study observations and caveats: Expanded thyroid clonotypes (above 0.001) were mostly also found in blood. Ophthalmopathy, which appeared later, was predicted by the model a median roughly 6.5 months before onset.

The TCR originated in a man younger than 30 with Graves' hyperthyroidism. The sample was blood. The genes are TRBV28 and TRBJ1-1; no clear D. The CDR3 DNA reads TGTGCCAGCAGTTTCTGGCGGGAGAACACTGAAGCTTTCTTT. Translation gives CASSFWRENTEAFF. Variable domain in full (rest from reference TRBV28 and TRBJ1-1): DVKVTQSSRYLVKRTGEKVFLECVQDMDHENMFWYRQDPGLGLRLIYFSYDVKMKEKGDIPEGYSVSREKKERFSLILESASTNQTSMYLCASSFWRENTEAFFGQGTRLTVV.